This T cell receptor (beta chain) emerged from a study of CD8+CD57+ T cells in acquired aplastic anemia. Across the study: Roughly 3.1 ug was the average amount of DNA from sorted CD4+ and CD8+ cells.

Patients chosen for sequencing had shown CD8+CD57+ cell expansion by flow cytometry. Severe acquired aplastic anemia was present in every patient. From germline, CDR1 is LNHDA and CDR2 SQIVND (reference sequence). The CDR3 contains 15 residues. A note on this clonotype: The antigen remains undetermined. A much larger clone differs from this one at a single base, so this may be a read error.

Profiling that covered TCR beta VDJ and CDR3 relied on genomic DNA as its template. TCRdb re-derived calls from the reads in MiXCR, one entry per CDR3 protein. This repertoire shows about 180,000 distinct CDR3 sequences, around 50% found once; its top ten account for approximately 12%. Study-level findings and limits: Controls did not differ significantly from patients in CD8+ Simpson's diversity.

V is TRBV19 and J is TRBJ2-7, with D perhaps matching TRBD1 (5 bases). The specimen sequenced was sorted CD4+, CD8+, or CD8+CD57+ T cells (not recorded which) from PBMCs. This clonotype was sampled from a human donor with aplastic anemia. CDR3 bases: TGTGCCAGTAATATAGTGGGGCATCACTCCTACGAGCAGTACTTC. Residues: CASNIVGHHSYEQYF.